The 26 T cell receptor beta chains listed next were all sequenced from one sample in a study of blood T cell repertoires in COVID-19. The repertoire was sequenced with immunoSEQ multiplex PCR; TCRdb's copy has only in-frame clones and lacks some. Of approximately 330,000 clones detected, around 90% appear once; the ten largest clones hold roughly 1%. Sample: peripheral blood. The source is a middle-aged woman with COVID-19, enrolled during active disease.

The V gene is TRBV28, the J gene TRBJ2-7; D is possibly TRBD1 (5 bases). In germline, CDR1 is MDHEN, CDR2 SYDVKM. Trimming cost V 7 bases and J 4 bases, with 11 bases left between them. This CDR3 is 12 amino acids long. CDR3 sequence reads: CASTRQPYEQYF. For the CDR3, the DNA is TGTGCCAGCACTAGACAGCCATACGAGCAGTACTTC.

The CDR3 DNA sequence: TGCGCCAGCAGCTATACCGGGACTACCCCAGAGACCCAGTACTTC. This gives the protein CASSYTGTTPETQYF. The rearrangement uses TRBV5-1 and TRBJ2-5; TRBD2 agrees at 7 bases. CDR3 length: 15 amino acids. CDR1 and CDR2 from the germline V gene are SGHRS and YFSETQ. Trimming removed 3 bases from V and 4 bases from J; junction bases left unmatched: 9. Full variable domain (missing parts from reference TRBV5-1 and TRBJ2-5): KAGVTQTPRYLIKTRGQQVTLSCSPISGHRSVSWYQQTPGQGLQFLFEYFSETQRNKGNFPGRFSGRQFSNSRSEMNVSTLELGDSALYLCASSYTGTTPETQYFGPGTRLLVL.

The chain employs TRBV21-1 and TRBJ2-5; the D call in the table, TRBD1, was not verified against the DNA. TRBV21-1 is tagged as a pseudogene. The CDR3 contains 17 residues. CDR3 nucleotide sequence: TGTGCCAGCAGCAGATCCATTACGGGACAGGGGCAAGAGACCCAGTACTTC. The encoded protein is CASSRSITGQGQETQYF.

This sequence joins TRBV29-1 and TRBJ1-1, with TRBD1 matching over 7 bases. The length of the CDR3 is 12 residues. From germline, CDR1 is SQVTM and CDR2 ANQGSEA. The ends lost 7 bases at V and 3 bases at J; junction bases unmatched: 5. Here the CDR3 DNA reads TGCAGCGCCCTCAGGGGGGACACTGAAGCTTTCTTT. It encodes CSALRGDTEAFF.

This chain joins TRBV28 and TRBJ2-7, with TRBD2 matching over 7 bases. The V gene end was trimmed by 4 bases and the J gene end by 2 bases; junction bases not matched to a gene: 5. CDR1 is MDHEN, CDR2 SYDVKM, per germline. CDR3 length equals 14 residues. The CDR3 sequence is CASSSGGTPYEQYF. Written as DNA, the CDR3 is TGTGCCAGCAGTTCCGGGGGGACCCCCTACGAGCAGTACTTC.

This CDR3 is CATSRTGGTYEQYF. In DNA, the CDR3 is TGTGCCACCAGCAGAACAGGCGGGACTTACGAGCAGTACTTC. This sequence joins TRBV15 and TRBJ2-7; TRBD2 might be the D (6 bases). CDR1 LNHNV and CDR2 YYDKDF come from the germline V gene (reference sequence). Trimming pared 2 bases from V and 4 bases from J, leaving 12 bases between. The CDR3 has 14 residues. The whole variable domain, remainder taken from reference TRBV15 and TRBJ2-7, is DAMVIQNPRYQVTQFGKPVTLSCSQTLNHNVMYWYQQKSSQAPKLLFHYYDKDFNNEADTPDNFQSRRPNTSFCFLDIRSPGLGDTAMYLCATSRTGGTYEQYFGPGTRLTVT.

The V gene is TRBV7-2, the J gene TRBJ1-4; possible D gene TRBD1, 6 bases. Deletions cut 3 bases from V and 5 bases from J, with 10 bases between. This CDR3 contains 14 residues. In germline, CDR1 is SGHTA, CDR2 FQGNSA. This CDR3 reads CASSLDRANEKLFF. The CDR3 nucleotides read TGTGCCAGCAGCTTGGACAGAGCCAATGAAAAACTGTTTTTT.

CDR3 coding DNA: TGCGCCAGCAGCCTACAGGGGGCTAATGAAAAACTGTTTTTT. Residues: CASSLQGANEKLFF. The chain uses TRBV5-1 and TRBJ1-4; 8 bases are a match to TRBD1. CDR3 length: 14 residues. Germline values: CDR1 SGHRS, CDR2 YFSETQ. V lost 4 bases, J lost 3 bases, and 2 bases stayed unmatched.

The J gene is TRBJ1-6, the V gene TRBV18, with 7 nucleotides matching TRBD1. V was pared by 2 bases and J by 0 bases, with 4 bases of the junction left unmatched. The germline CDR1 and CDR2 sequences are KGHSH and LQKENI. The CDR3 is 17 residues long. The CDR3, as DNA: TGTGCCAGCTCACCAAGGACAGGCAGCTCCTATAATTCACCCCTCCACTTT. This codes for CASSPRTGSSYNSPLHF. The full variable domain, completed using reference TRBV18 and TRBJ1-6, is NAGVMQNPRHLVRRRGQEARLRCSPMKGHSHVYWYRQLPEEGLKFMVYLQKENIIDESGMPKERFSAEFPKEGPSILRIQQVVRGDSAAYFCASSPRTGSSYNSPLHFGNGTRLTVT.

The chain couples TRBV3-1 (or the pseudogene TRBV3-2) to TRBJ2-1, with 14 bases lining up with TRBD2. V shed 4 bases and J 7 bases; nucleotides not matched to a gene: 18. CDR3 length: 20 amino acids. The V gene's germline CDR1 is LGHDT and CDR2 YNNKEL (reference sequence). The CDR3 nucleotides are TGTGCCAGCAGCCCGACACAGGGACTAGCGGGAGAAGGGTGGAGGAATGAGCAGTTCTTC. It specifies CASSPTQGLAGEGWRNEQFF.

The chain links TRBV27 to TRBJ1-5, with TRBD1 matching 7 bases. Looked up from germline, CDR1 is MNHEY and CDR2 is SMNVEV (reference sequence). CDR3 length: 14 amino acids. After removal of 5 bases from V and 5 bases from J, the junction contained 6 bases not matched to a gene. CDR3 region: CASSNRQGDQPQHF. CDR3 DNA: TGTGCCAGCAGTAACCGACAGGGCGATCAGCCCCAGCATTTT.

This clone was seen only a few times. The rearrangement joins TRBV4-1 to TRBJ1-1; maybe TRBD1 (6 bases). Germline CDR1 is MGHRA and CDR2 is YSYEKL. There are 16 residues in the CDR3. Trimming took off 1 base at V and 4 bases at J, with 16 bases between the two ends. CDR3 region: CASSQVQGPGVTEAFF. CDR3 in DNA: TGCGCCAGCAGCCAAGTTCAGGGGCCGGGTGTCACTGAAGCTTTCTTT.

The chain is built from TRBV28 and TRBJ1-4; 8 nucleotides align to TRBD1. The CDR3 totals 15 residues. CDR1 is MDHEN, CDR2 SYDVKM, per germline. With V trimmed by 6 bases and J by 7 bases, 10 bases remained unmatched. CDR3 sequence (DNA): TGTGCCAGCAGCCCATTCAGGGGGCAATCTGAAAAACTGTTTTTT. It codes for CASSPFRGQSEKLFF.

V and J are TRBV12-5 and TRBJ2-3; 10 bases match TRBD1. The V gene end was trimmed by 6 bases and the J gene end by 1 base; junction bases not matched to a gene: 4. The CDR3 covers 15 residues. The V gene's germline CDR1 is LGHNT and CDR2 FRNRAP. The CDR3 protein is CASGLGTGGTDTQYF. CDR3 sequence (DNA): TGTGCTAGTGGCCTGGGGACAGGGGGCACAGATACGCAGTATTTT.

Here the CDR3 reads CASSLAPFRETQYF. The CDR3 region has the DNA TGTGCCAGCAGCTTAGCCCCCTTTCGAGAGACCCAGTACTTC. The chain combines TRBV7-2 with TRBJ2-5; D is ambiguous. The CDR3 covers 14 residues. V gave up 0 bases and J gave up 4 bases, with 9 bases separating them. Germline CDR1 and CDR2: SGHTA and FQGNSA.

The V gene is TRBV30, the J gene TRBJ1-3, with 7 bases matching TRBD1. There are 15 residues in the CDR3. J lost 0 bases, V lost 3 bases, and 5 bases had no gene match. Germline assignment: CDR1 GTSNPN and CDR2 SVGIG (reference sequence). CDR3 in amino acids: CAWSRDSLSGNTIYF. CDR3 coding DNA: TGTGCCTGGAGCAGGGACAGTCTCTCTGGAAACACCATATATTTT.

The CDR3 is CASSTQDRRNYGYTF. The CDR3 DNA is TGTGCCAGTAGTACCCAGGACAGGCGTAACTATGGCTACACCTTC. This rearrangement joins TRBV19 to TRBJ1-2; 7 bases match TRBD1. CDR3 size: 15 residues. Germline trimming cut 4 bases from V and 1 base from J; bases unmatched to any gene: 6. The germline CDR1 and CDR2 sequences are LNHDA and SQIVND (reference sequence).

CDR3 in DNA: TGTGCCAGCAGCGGTTACTCTGGAAACACCATATATTTT. Amino acid sequence: CASSGYSGNTIYF. The gene calls are TRBV9 and TRBJ1-3; D remains unclear. V lost 3 bases, J lost 0 bases, and 4 bases lay in between. Per the germline V gene, CDR1 is SGDLS and CDR2 is YYNGEE. The CDR3 is made up of 13 amino acids.

The chain has TRBV7-2 and TRBJ1-6; maybe TRBD1 (5 bases). V dropped 6 bases and J dropped 5 bases, with 14 bases sitting between them. In germline, CDR1 is SGHTA, CDR2 FQGNSA. The CDR3 sequence is 15 residues long. The CDR3 DNA sequence: TGTGCCAGCAGTTACAAGACAGAAAATAATTCACCCCTCCACTTT. As protein: CASSYKTENNSPLHF.

The chain combines TRBV10-3 with TRBJ2-1; D gene ambiguous. Trimming shortened V by 2 bases and J by 4 bases, and 9 bases separated the two germline ends. This CDR3 has 14 residues. Germline V lookup: CDR1 ENHRY, CDR2 SYGVKD. As DNA, the CDR3 is TGTGCCATCAGTGAGGCAGACACTTACAATGAGCAGTTCTTC. Its protein product is CAISEADTYNEQFF.

The gene calls are TRBV29-1 and TRBJ2-3; 9 nucleotides match TRBD1. Germline CDR1 and CDR2: SQVTM and ANQGSEA. The CDR3 runs to 12 residues. The trim removed 4 bases at V and 5 bases at J, leaving 1 base unmatched. CDR3 region: CSVGGQGDTQYF. In nucleotides, the CDR3 is TGCAGCGTTGGGGGACAGGGAGATACGCAGTATTTT.

The V gene is TRBV4-1, the J gene TRBJ2-1, with 9 bases lining up with TRBD2. Germline V lookup: CDR1 MGHRA, CDR2 YSYEKL. This CDR3 has 16 amino acids. Unmatched junction bases numbered 4, after V lost 4 bases and J lost 0 bases. This chain's CDR3 is CASSLSGGHSYNEQFF. As DNA, the CDR3 is TGCGCCAGCAGCCTCAGCGGGGGGCACTCCTACAATGAGCAGTTCTTC.

The CDR3 spells CASSYGQGLGYTF. In nucleotides, the CDR3 is TGTGCCAGCAGTTATGGACAGGGCCTTGGCTACACCTTC. V usage is TRBV6-5 and J usage is TRBJ1-2; 8 nucleotides match TRBD1. Germline V gives CDR1 MNHEY, CDR2 SVGAGI. The V and J ends lost 3 bases and 7 bases, in that order; junction bases with no gene match: 4. The CDR3 loop spans 13 amino acids.

The chain couples TRBV11-2 to TRBJ1-2; the D is unclear. V was shortened by 5 bases and J by 5 bases, with 12 bases between the two germline ends. Per the germline V gene, CDR1 is SGHAT and CDR2 is FQNNGV. The CDR3 is 13 amino acids. The DNA of the CDR3 is TGTGCCAGCAGCCCTCCGGGAGGGTATGGCTACACCTTC. This codes for CASSPPGGYGYTF.

The chain recombines TRBV9 with TRBJ1-6; 7 bases line up with TRBD1. Trimming removed 7 bases from V and 6 bases from J; junction bases left unmatched: 10. In germline, CDR1 is SGDLS, CDR2 YYNGEE. The CDR3 covers 15 residues. The CDR3 here is CASARETGFNSPLHF. The CDR3 DNA reads TGTGCCAGCGCCCGCGAGACAGGGTTTAATTCACCCCTCCACTTT.

Only one count was recorded for this clone. CDR3 nucleotide sequence: TGTGCCAGCAGTTACAAGTGGGGACTAGCGGGAGGGCCAACCTACAATGAGCAGTTCTTC. Translated, it gives CASSYKWGLAGGPTYNEQFF. The chain has TRBV6-8 and TRBJ2-1; TRBD2 aligns across 16 bases. CDR1 and CDR2 (germline): MNHGY, SAAAGT. Trimming at V came to 2 bases and at J to 2 bases, leaving 9 bases not matched to a gene. The CDR3 contains 20 residues.